This TCR beta chain was found in a study of identical twins. A few counts support this clonotype. Template switching created a universal primer site, and the cDNA included unique molecular identifiers. TCRdb passed the 5' RACE reads through MiXCR, listing each CDR3 protein once. The table records some 250,000 distinct CDR3 sequences, 5.5% to 7.5% of them present only once. Among all donors, each was a healthy Caucasian. These data are also associated with another study on T cells expressing NK-cell markers. That work states: One of the eight sequenced donors was seronegative, whereas the other seven were HCMV-seropositive.

The sequencing input was CD8+ T cells sorted from blood. The TCR originated in a woman aged 18-30 years in good health.

Written as DNA, the CDR3 is TGTGCCAGCAGTTTATATGGGGGGTCTGAAGCTTTCTTT. Amino acid sequence: CASSLYGGSEAFF. The rearrangement uses TRBV27 and TRBJ1-1, with D possibly being TRBD1 (5 bases). Germline V lookup: CDR1 MNHEY, CDR2 SMNVEV (reference sequence). V shed 1 base and J shed 6 bases, with 9 bases lying between them. The CDR3 loop spans 13 amino acids.